Below, 3 T cell receptor beta chains from the same sample are listed, as sequenced in a study of regulatory T cells in long-lasting Graves disease. Time point described: newly diagnosed GD, antithyroid drugs for less than 3 months. PBMCs were the source of the RNA used for TCR sequencing. Relying on iRepertoire HTBI primers and Arm-PCR of CDR3 regions, the team built TCR beta libraries. One entry per CDR3 protein, called by TCRdb with MiXCR from the multiplex PCR reads. The sample has about 420,000 distinct CDR3 sequences; roughly 15% are singletons. The sample also formed part of further work on T cells in Graves' hyperthyroidism and ophthalmopathy.

The sequences come from peripheral blood mononuclear cells (PBMCs), collected at new diagnosis, from a patient treated with antithyroid drugs. All receptors derive from a woman under 30 with Graves disease.

V gene TRBV28 combines with J gene TRBJ1-5, with D unresolved. V gave up 4 bases and J gave up 5 bases, with 15 bases separating them. This CDR3 region has 15 residues. CDR1 is MDHEN and CDR2 is SYDVKM in the germline V gene. CDR3 nucleotide sequence: TGTGCCAGCAGTTGGGCGGGGAGGAAAGATCAGCCCCAGCATTTT. Translation gives CASSWAGRKDQPQHF.

CDR3 bases: TGTGCCAGCAGCCCCCGGGGCCAAAGGGCAGATACGCAGTATTTT. Translated, it gives CASSPRGQRADTQYF. The gene calls are TRBV11-3 and TRBJ2-3; perhaps D is TRBD1 or TRBD2 (5 bases each). The CDR3 runs to 15 residues. V was shortened by 5 bases and J by 4 bases, with 16 bases between the two germline ends. Germline V gene lookup returns CDR1 SGHNT and CDR2 YENEEA.

J is TRBJ2-1 and V is TRBV7-3, with 10 bases lining up with TRBD2. V lost 5 bases and J lost 5; bases outside the gene matches: 12. Germline assignment: CDR1 SGHTA and CDR2 FQGTGA. There are 17 residues in the CDR3. The CDR3 DNA is TGTGCCAGCAGCGTTCTACCGGGACTAGCGACTAACAATGAGCAGTTCTTC. Translated, it gives CASSVLPGLATNNEQFF.